This TCR beta chain originates from a study of shared clonotypes between healthy human individuals. Findings and limits, study-wide: Roughly 5% of naive CD4 clonotypes were shared across four donors.

CDR1 and CDR2 (germline): SGHDN, FVKESK. V lost 4 bases and J lost 4, with 13 bases in between. The CDR3 spans 15 residues. Deep-level assay runs were performed. TCRdb's copy holds only in-frame clones and misses some; the assay was immunoSEQ multiplex PCR. The table has 2 million to 2.5 million clones, under 95% seen once. Comment on this clone: No antigen is known for it.

The TCR was taken from a man between 18 and 35 years old in good health. Some clones in this sample may be carry-over from other donors' samples. Sequencing was performed on naive CD4+ T cells from PBMCs. The subset is: CD45RA+ positively selected. The J gene is TRBJ2-2, the V gene TRBV14; D possibly corresponds to TRBD2 (6 bases). CDR3: CASSRLGAGTGELFF. The CDR3 DNA follows: TGTGCCAGCAGCCGACTAGGGGCGGGCACCGGGGAGCTGTTTTTT.